This T cell receptor beta chain was sequenced during a study of control samples from healthy donors and cancer patients. CDR1 SEHNR and CDR2 FQNEAQ come from the germline V gene (reference sequence). The V and J ends lost 8 bases and 5 bases, in that order; junction bases with no gene match: 8. This CDR3 is 14 amino acids long. Here immunoSEQ multiplex PCR was the method, and the copy in TCRdb shows in-frame clones only, minus some. The table lists roughly 370,000 clones, 80% to 95% of them singletons. This clone was seen a few times. The specimen sequenced was PBMCs. V gene TRBV7-9 combines with J gene TRBJ1-4, with 7 bases that match TRBD1. The origin of this receptor is a man in his forties with head and neck cancer. The CDR3 sequence: CASRRQGPNEKLFF. The CDR3 DNA reads as TGTGCCAGCCGCCGACAGGGCCCGAATGAAAAACTGTTTTTT.